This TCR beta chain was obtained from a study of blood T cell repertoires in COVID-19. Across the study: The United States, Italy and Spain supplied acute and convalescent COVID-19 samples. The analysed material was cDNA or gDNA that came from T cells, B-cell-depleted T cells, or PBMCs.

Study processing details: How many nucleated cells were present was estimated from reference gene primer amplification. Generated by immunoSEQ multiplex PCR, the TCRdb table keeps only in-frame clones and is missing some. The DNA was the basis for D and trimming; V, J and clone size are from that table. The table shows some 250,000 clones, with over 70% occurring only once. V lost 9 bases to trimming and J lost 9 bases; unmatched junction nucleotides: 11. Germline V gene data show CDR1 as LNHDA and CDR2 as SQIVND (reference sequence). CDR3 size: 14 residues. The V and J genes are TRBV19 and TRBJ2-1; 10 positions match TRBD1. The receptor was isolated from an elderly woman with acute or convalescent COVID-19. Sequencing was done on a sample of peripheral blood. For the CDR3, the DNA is TGTGCCAGCAACCGGGACAGGGGCTCGGGTGAGCAGTTCTTC. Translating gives CASNRDRGSGEQFF.